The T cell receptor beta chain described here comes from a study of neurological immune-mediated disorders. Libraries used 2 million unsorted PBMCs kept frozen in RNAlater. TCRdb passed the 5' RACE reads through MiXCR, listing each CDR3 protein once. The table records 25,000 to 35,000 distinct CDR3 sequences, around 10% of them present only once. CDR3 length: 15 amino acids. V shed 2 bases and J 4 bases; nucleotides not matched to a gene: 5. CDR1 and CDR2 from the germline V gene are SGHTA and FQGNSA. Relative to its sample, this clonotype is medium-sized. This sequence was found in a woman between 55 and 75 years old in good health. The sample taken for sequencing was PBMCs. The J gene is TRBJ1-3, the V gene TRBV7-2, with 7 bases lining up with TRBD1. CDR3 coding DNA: TGTGCCAGCAGCTTATCGACAGGGCTGGGAAACACCATATATTTT. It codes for CASSLSTGLGNTIYF.